A single sample is the source of the 26 T cell receptor beta chains below, sequenced in a study of T-cell reconstitution after alpha-beta-depleted transplantation in children. As it was prepared, the TCRbeta library received unique molecular identifiers. TCRdb called the PCR reads again in MiXCR, with one record for every CDR3 protein. The data hold about 420,000 distinct CDR3 sequences, with around 15% observed a single time. The sample in question was PBMCs, mostly from graft donor cells, obtained 360 days after TCRalphabeta/CD19-depleted stem cell transplant. The receptors stem from a boy under two years old who had a stem cell transplant for Wiskott-Aldrich syndrome, so the T cells may come from the graft donor.

The V call is TRBV30, the J call TRBJ2-5, with D perhaps TRBD1 (6 bases). Germline lookup yields CDR1 GTSNPN and CDR2 SVGIG (reference sequence). V lost 3 bases and J 4 bases, leaving 24 bases between the germline ends. This CDR3 contains 17 residues. The CDR3 DNA follows: TGTGCCTGGAGCACCCTTCAGACAGGTTCGGGGCGAGAGACCCAGTACTTC. Amino acid sequence: CAWSTLQTGSGRETQYF.

This clonotype was seen more than once but under ten times. The gene calls are TRBV3-1 and TRBJ2-5, with a tentative D call TRBD1 (5 bases). The ends were cut back, 1 base at V and 2 bases at J, with 14 bases in the middle. CDR3 length: 16 residues. Germline assignment: CDR1 LGHDT and CDR2 YNNKEL (reference sequence). In DNA form, the CDR3 reads TGTGCCAGCAGCCAAGTTCGTCCAGGGATGCAAGAGACCCAGTACTTC. Protein product: CASSQVRPGMQETQYF.

This clonotype was seen more than once but under ten times. V gene TRBV13 combines with J gene TRBJ2-2; 13 bases fit TRBD2. Germline loops: CDR1 PRHDT, CDR2 FYEKMQ (reference sequence). The CDR3 sequence is 17 residues long. V gave up 5 bases and J gave up 0 bases; unmatched junction bases: 3. CDR3 residues: CASSLGTSGANTGELFF. DNA for the CDR3: TGTGCCAGCAGCCTTGGGACTAGCGGGGCGAACACCGGGGAGCTGTTTTTT.

A few counts support this clonotype. This rearrangement joins TRBV20-1 to TRBJ2-7, with 11 bases lining up with TRBD2. The CDR3 is 12 residues long. The germline gives CDR1 DFQATT, CDR2 SNEGSKA (reference sequence). V was clipped by 6 bases and J by 2 bases; unmatched bases: 0. The CDR3 protein is CSATSGTYEQYF. The DNA for the CDR3 is TGCAGTGCGACTAGCGGGACCTACGAGCAGTACTTC.

The chain recombines TRBV5-1 with TRBJ2-7; 9 bases align to TRBD1. The CDR3 totals 17 residues. Germline trimming cut 5 bases from V and 6 bases from J; bases unmatched to any gene: 18. CDR1 is SGHRS and CDR2 is YFSETQ in the germline V gene. In nucleotides, the CDR3 is TGCGCCAGCAGACAAACTTACAGGGGGCGAAGATGGTCCGAGCAGTACTTC. This sequence encodes CASRQTYRGRRWSEQYF. The full variable domain, rest sourced from reference TRBV5-1 and TRBJ2-7, is KAGVTQTPRYLIKTRGQQVTLSCSPISGHRSVSWYQQTPGQGLQFLFEYFSETQRNKGNFPGRFSGRQFSNSRSEMNVSTLELGDSALYLCASRQTYRGRRWSEQYFGPGTRLTVT.

This chain connects TRBV2 to TRBJ2-1; 11 nucleotides match TRBD2. The CDR3 loop spans 18 amino acids. Unmatched junction bases numbered 13, after V lost 6 bases and J lost 3 bases. In germline, CDR1 is SNHLY, CDR2 FYNNEI. The CDR3, as DNA: TGTGCCAGCAGCCGACGGGGTAGCGGGGGGGTGGACTACAATGAGCAGTTCTTC. Translated, it gives CASSRRGSGGVDYNEQFF.

This clonotype came up a few times. This sequence joins TRBV4-1 and TRBJ2-7, with D perhaps being TRBD1 or TRBD2 (7 bases each). The V gene's germline CDR1 is MGHRA and CDR2 YSYEKL. V was pared by 4 bases and J by 3 bases, with 13 bases between. The length of the CDR3 is 14 residues. The CDR3 nucleotides are TGCGCCAGCAGCCCCACCAGGGGGGGCTACGAGCAGTACTTC. It specifies CASSPTRGGYEQYF.

This clonotype occurred a few times. The chain combines TRBV12-3 or TRBV12-4 with TRBJ2-5; maybe TRBD1 (5 bases). The CDR3 has 14 residues. With 3 bases removed from V and 5 bases from J, the gap between germline ends came to 13 bases. For the CDR3, the DNA is TGTGCCAGCAGTTTGGACGCGAAGGGGGAGACCCAGTACTTC. The encoded protein is CASSLDAKGETQYF.

This clonotype was seen more than once but under ten times. The rearrangement joins TRBV29-1 to TRBJ2-2; 11 bases map to TRBD2. Trimming cost V 6 bases and J 3 bases; bases outside gene matches: 9. Germline V CDR1 and CDR2: SQVTM, ANQGSEA. This CDR3 has 16 amino acids. In DNA form, the CDR3 reads TGCAGCGTCTCGTCTAGCGGGGGGCCCTACACCGGGGAGCTGTTTTTT. It yields the protein CSVSSSGGPYTGELFF.

The rearrangement uses TRBV5-6 and TRBJ1-5; D might be TRBD1 (5 bases). V lost 0 bases and J 8 bases, leaving 18 bases between the germline ends. Per germline, CDR1 SGHDT and CDR2 YYEEEE. This CDR3 comprises 16 residues. CDR3 in DNA: TGTGCCAGCAGCTTGGGGGGCCCTGGTCTGTGGAAGCCCCAGCATTTT. Translated, it gives CASSLGGPGLWKPQHF.

The sample holds a few counts of this clonotype. The chain links TRBV12-3 or TRBV12-4 to TRBJ2-1; no firm D call. The V gene lost 2 bases and the J gene lost 6 bases, with 5 bases spanning the gap. This CDR3 spans 12 amino acids. CDR3 in DNA: TGTGCCAGCAGTTTAAACTTCAATGAGCAGTTCTTC. Translating it yields CASSLNFNEQFF.

This clonotype has a handful of counts. This chain connects TRBV12-3 or TRBV12-4 to TRBJ1-5; 10 nucleotides agree with TRBD1. This CDR3 has 15 amino acids. The V gene end was trimmed by 5 bases and the J gene end by 6 bases; junction bases not matched to a gene: 7. For the CDR3, the DNA is TGTGCCAGCAGTCCTAGACAGGGGGCCGGTCAGCCCCAGCATTTT. It codes for CASSPRQGAGQPQHF.

This clonotype was found a few times. This chain connects TRBV11-2 to TRBJ2-3, with D perhaps TRBD1 or TRBD2 (6 bases each). Trimming left V 6 bases short and J 0 bases short, with 13 bases between. Germline V lookup: CDR1 SGHAT, CDR2 FQNNGV. This CDR3 has 15 residues. The CDR3 reads CASSLQGGSTDTQYF. The DNA for the CDR3 is TGTGCCAGCAGTCTACAGGGAGGCAGCACAGATACGCAGTATTTT. Full variable domain (rest looked up from reference TRBV11-2 and TRBJ2-3): EAGVAQSPRYKIIEKRQSVAFWCNPISGHATLYWYQQILGQGPKLLIQFQNNGVVDDSQLPKDRFSAERLKGVDSTLKIQPAKLEDSAVYLCASSLQGGSTDTQYFGPGTRLTVL.

This clonotype was observed a few times. The chain couples TRBV9 to TRBJ2-1, with TRBD2 matching 9 bases. J lost 7 bases, V lost 3 bases, and 11 bases had no gene match. The CDR3 length is 16 residues. The germline gives CDR1 SGDLS, CDR2 YYNGEE. The CDR3 spells CASSAGGGVGTNEQFF. DNA for the CDR3: TGTGCCAGCAGCGCTGGCGGGGGGGTGGGTACTAATGAGCAGTTCTTC.

This clonotype appeared a few times. The rearrangement uses TRBV20-1 and TRBJ2-7, with 8 bases identical to TRBD2. The trim removed 6 bases at V and 0 bases at J, leaving 7 bases unmatched. Germline assignment: CDR1 DFQATT and CDR2 SNEGSKA (reference sequence). This CDR3 is built from 14 residues. The CDR3 spells CSAGGGRPSYEQYF. The CDR3, as DNA: TGCAGTGCCGGGGGGGGCCGGCCCTCCTACGAGCAGTACTTC.

In this sample, this clonotype turned up many times. This chain links TRBV5-4 with TRBJ2-2, with D unresolved. The length of the CDR3 is 16 residues. Between the trimmed V and J ends, which lost 0 bases and 4 bases, there was a span of 13 bases. Germline values: CDR1 SGHNT, CDR2 YYREEE (reference sequence). The CDR3 bases are TGTGCCAGCAGCTTGGGGGCCTACAAATCCACCGGGGAGCTGTTTTTT. Translation: CASSLGAYKSTGELFF.

The genes are TRBV20-1 and TRBJ2-7; 9 bases align to TRBD2. The junction had 5 bases not matched to a gene; V was cut back by 5 bases and J by 0 bases. CDR1 is DFQATT, CDR2 SNEGSKA, per germline (reference sequence). The CDR3 length is 14 residues. This CDR3 reads CSAVTSGGSYEQYF. CDR3 nucleotides: TGCAGTGCTGTGACTAGCGGCGGCTCCTACGAGCAGTACTTC.

There are a few counts of this clonotype. This chain joins TRBV27 and TRBJ2-1, with D unresolved. The germline V and J ends were trimmed by 3 bases and 8 bases, with 11 bases remaining between them. This CDR3 is built from 13 residues. Germline CDR1 MNHEY, CDR2 SMNVEV (reference sequence). The CDR3 nucleotides are TGTGCCAGCAGTTTTATGGGTCGAGATGAGCAGTTCTTC. Translated: CASSFMGRDEQFF.

This rearrangement joins TRBV24-1 to TRBJ2-1, with 7 nucleotides matching TRBD2. From germline, CDR1 is KGHDR and CDR2 SFDVKD. The CDR3 is 15 residues long. With V trimmed by 4 bases and J by 3 bases, 5 bases remained unmatched. The CDR3 spells CATSEGGTFYNEQFF. The DNA of the CDR3 is TGTGCCACCAGTGAGGGGGGGACCTTCTACAATGAGCAGTTCTTC.

This clonotype has just a few counts. V is TRBV5-1 and J is TRBJ1-2; D remains unclear. V was shortened by 3 bases and J by 0 bases, with 12 bases between the two germline ends. Germline V CDR1 and CDR2: SGHRS, YFSETQ. The CDR3 consists of 15 residues. DNA for the CDR3: TGCGCCAGCAGCTCGGAGACTCGAGCTAACTATGGCTACACCTTC. Residues: CASSSETRANYGYTF.

This clonotype was observed a handful of times. This chain links TRBV7-9 with TRBJ2-3; possibly TRBD2 for D (7 bases). The V gene's germline CDR1 is SEHNR and CDR2 FQNEAQ (reference sequence). The CDR3 spans 15 residues. V was pared by 9 bases and J by 3 bases, with 19 bases between. The CDR3 DNA is TGTGCCAGTCCCTCTCCGCGGGGGCCTACAGATACGCAGTATTTT. It codes for CASPSPRGPTDTQYF.

This rearrangement joins TRBV14 to TRBJ2-1; D is possibly TRBD2 (5 bases). This CDR3 has 13 amino acids. Looked up from germline, CDR1 is SGHDN and CDR2 is FVKESK. Trimming cost V 6 bases and J 6 bases, with 12 bases left between them. Written as DNA, the CDR3 is TGTGCCAGCAGGGAGGACGCTACCAATGAGCAGTTCTTC. Encoded protein: CASREDATNEQFF.

The chain recombines TRBV5-5 with TRBJ2-1; unclear D gene. The CDR3 is made up of 15 amino acids. V lost 6 bases and J 1 base, leaving 14 bases between the germline ends. The germline V gene has CDR1 SGHKS and CDR2 YYEKEE (reference sequence). The CDR3 bases are TGTGCCAGCACCCTCTTGCTTCAATCCTACAATGAGCAGTTCTTC. This gives the protein CASTLLLQSYNEQFF.

This clonotype was counted many times. The chain employs TRBV24-1 and TRBJ2-1, with 9 nucleotides matching TRBD2. The trim removed 4 bases at V and 2 bases at J, leaving 5 bases unmatched. The CDR3 runs to 16 residues. From germline, CDR1 is KGHDR and CDR2 SFDVKD. The CDR3 region is CATSEPGLAAYNEQFF. Here the CDR3 DNA reads TGTGCCACCAGTGAACCGGGACTAGCAGCCTACAATGAGCAGTTCTTC.

The chain carries TRBV4-1 and TRBJ2-1; D is unresolved. The CDR3 totals 16 residues. Trimming pared 1 base from V and 7 bases from J, leaving 17 bases between. Germline loops: CDR1 MGHRA, CDR2 YSYEKL. The CDR3 bases are TGCGCCAGCAGCCAAGTCAAAGGATCCTCTGGTAATGAGCAGTTCTTC. Translated: CASSQVKGSSGNEQFF.

This clonotype was observed a handful of times. The chain uses TRBV4-3 and TRBJ2-2; D tentatively fits TRBD1 or TRBD2 (5 bases each). Trimming took off 0 bases at V and 3 bases at J, with 14 bases between the two ends. The CDR3 contains 17 residues. CDR1 is LGHNA, CDR2 YSLEER, per germline. The CDR3 coding sequence is TGCGCCAGCAGCCAAGATAGTGCGAGGGGTTACACCGGGGAGCTGTTTTTT. Residues: CASSQDSARGYTGELFF.